This T cell receptor beta chain was captured by sequencing in a study of beta chain features in type 1 diabetes. Since all of the isolated RNA was reverse transcribed, expressed TCRB transcripts were what got sequenced. Sequencing used immunoSEQ multiplex PCR; TCRdb keeps in-frame clones, though not all of them. Seen here are some 900,000 clones, under 20% observed once, and the top ten hold around 0.02%. Per germline, CDR1 SGHRS and CDR2 YFSETQ. The CDR3 totals 15 residues. V dropped 3 bases and J dropped 6; count of bases not matched to a gene: 7. This clone has only a few counts. The sample consisted of naive CD4+ T cells from blood. The sequence derives from a woman aged 18-29 years in good health. The rearrangement uses TRBV5-1 and TRBJ2-1, with 9 bases matching TRBD1. The CDR3 coding sequence is TGCGCCAGCAGCTACCGGGACAGGGTAGTCAATGAGCAGTTCTTC. As protein: CASSYRDRVVNEQFF.